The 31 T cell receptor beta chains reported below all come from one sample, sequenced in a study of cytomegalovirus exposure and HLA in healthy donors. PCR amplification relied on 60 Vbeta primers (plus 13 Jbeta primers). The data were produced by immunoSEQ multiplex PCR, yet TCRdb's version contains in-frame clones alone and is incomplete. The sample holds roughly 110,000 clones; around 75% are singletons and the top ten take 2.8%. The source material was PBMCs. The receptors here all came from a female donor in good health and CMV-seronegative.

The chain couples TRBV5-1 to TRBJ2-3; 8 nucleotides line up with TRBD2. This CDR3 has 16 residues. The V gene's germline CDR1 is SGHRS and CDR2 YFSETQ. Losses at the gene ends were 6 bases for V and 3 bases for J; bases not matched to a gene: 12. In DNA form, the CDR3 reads TGCGCCAGCACAAAGGCGGGAGGTTGGGGGACAGATACGCAGTATTTT. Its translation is CASTKAGGWGTDTQYF. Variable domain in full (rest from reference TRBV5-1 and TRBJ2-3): KAGVTQTPRYLIKTRGQQVTLSCSPISGHRSVSWYQQTPGQGLQFLFEYFSETQRNKGNFPGRFSGRQFSNSRSEMNVSTLELGDSALYLCASTKAGGWGTDTQYFGPGTRLTVL.

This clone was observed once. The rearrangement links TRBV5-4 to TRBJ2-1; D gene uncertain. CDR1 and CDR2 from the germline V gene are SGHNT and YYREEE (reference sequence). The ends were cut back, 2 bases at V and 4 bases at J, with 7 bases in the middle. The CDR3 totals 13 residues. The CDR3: CASSFRMYNEQFF. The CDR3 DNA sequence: TGTGCCAGCAGCTTCAGAATGTACAATGAGCAGTTCTTC.

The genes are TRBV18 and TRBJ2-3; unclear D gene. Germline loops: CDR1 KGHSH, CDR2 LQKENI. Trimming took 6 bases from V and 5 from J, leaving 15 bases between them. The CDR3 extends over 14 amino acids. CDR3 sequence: CASSSSTSKDTQYF. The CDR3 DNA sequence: TGTGCCAGCTCGTCCTCAACGAGTAAAGATACGCAGTATTTT.

For the CDR3, the DNA is TGTGCCAGCAGTTTATGGGGAGGACAGGGACGCAATCAGCCCCAGCATTTT. Translated: CASSLWGGQGRNQPQHF. The chain combines TRBV28 with TRBJ1-5, with 8 bases identical to TRBD1. The CDR3 covers 17 residues. The V gene's germline CDR1 is MDHEN and CDR2 SYDVKM. Trimming cost V 0 bases and J 2 bases; bases outside gene matches: 6.

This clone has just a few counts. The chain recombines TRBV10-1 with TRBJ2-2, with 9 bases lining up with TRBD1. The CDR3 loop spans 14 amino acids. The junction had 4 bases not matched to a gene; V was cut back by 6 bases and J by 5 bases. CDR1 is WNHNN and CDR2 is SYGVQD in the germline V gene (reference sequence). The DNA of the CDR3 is TGCGCCAGCAGAGGACAGGGGAGTACCGGGGAGCTGTTTTTT. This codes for CASRGQGSTGELFF.

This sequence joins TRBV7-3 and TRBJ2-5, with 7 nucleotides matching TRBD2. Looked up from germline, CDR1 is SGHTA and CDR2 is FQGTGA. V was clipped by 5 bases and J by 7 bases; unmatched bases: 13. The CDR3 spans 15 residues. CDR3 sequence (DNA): TGTGCCAGCAGCCCGACTCCTCGGGGGGTAGGGACCCAGTACTTC. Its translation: CASSPTPRGVGTQYF.

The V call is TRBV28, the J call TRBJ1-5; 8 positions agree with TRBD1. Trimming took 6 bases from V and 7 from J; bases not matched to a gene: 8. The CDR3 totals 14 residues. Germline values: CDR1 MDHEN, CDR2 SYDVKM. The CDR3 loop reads CASRFTGGTQPQHF. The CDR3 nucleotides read TGTGCCAGCAGATTTACAGGGGGGACGCAGCCCCAGCATTTT. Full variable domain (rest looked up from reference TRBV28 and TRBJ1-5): DVKVTQSSRYLVKRTGEKVFLECVQDMDHENMFWYRQDPGLGLRLIYFSYDVKMKEKGDIPEGYSVSREKKERFSLILESASTNQTSMYLCASRFTGGTQPQHFGDGTRLSIL.

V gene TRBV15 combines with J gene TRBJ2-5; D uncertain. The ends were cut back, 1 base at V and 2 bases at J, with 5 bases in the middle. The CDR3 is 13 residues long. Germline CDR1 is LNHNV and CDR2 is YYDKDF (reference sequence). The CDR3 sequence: CATSRGLQETQYF. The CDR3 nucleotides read TGTGCCACCAGCAGAGGGCTTCAAGAGACCCAGTACTTC. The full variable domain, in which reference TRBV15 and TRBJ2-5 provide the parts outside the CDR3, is DAMVIQNPRYQVTQFGKPVTLSCSQTLNHNVMYWYQQKSSQAPKLLFHYYDKDFNNEADTPDNFQSRRPNTSFCFLDIRSPGLGDTAMYLCATSRGLQETQYFGPGTRLLVL.

CDR3 in DNA: TGTGCCAGCAGCCAGGGACAGGGGAGAGATACGCAGTATTTT. Amino acids: CASSQGQGRDTQYF. The V call is TRBV7-9, the J call TRBJ2-3; 10 bases are a match to TRBD1. CDR1 is SEHNR, CDR2 FQNEAQ, per germline (reference sequence). CDR3 length equals 14 residues. Losses at the gene ends were 5 bases for V and 5 bases for J; bases not matched to a gene: 4.

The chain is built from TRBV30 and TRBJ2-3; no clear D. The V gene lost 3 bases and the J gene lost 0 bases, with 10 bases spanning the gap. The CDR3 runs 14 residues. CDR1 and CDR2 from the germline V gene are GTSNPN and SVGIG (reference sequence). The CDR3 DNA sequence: TGTGCCTGGAGGTCTTTCGGGAGCACAGATACGCAGTATTTT. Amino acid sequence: CAWRSFGSTDTQYF.

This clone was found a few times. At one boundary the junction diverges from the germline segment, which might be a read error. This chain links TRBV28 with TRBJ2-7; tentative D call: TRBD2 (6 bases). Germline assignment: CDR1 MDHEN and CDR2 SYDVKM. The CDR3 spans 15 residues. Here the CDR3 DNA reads TGTGCCAGCCTATCCACCGGGGGACCACTACGAAAAGTAGACTTC. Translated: CASLSTGGPLRKVDF.

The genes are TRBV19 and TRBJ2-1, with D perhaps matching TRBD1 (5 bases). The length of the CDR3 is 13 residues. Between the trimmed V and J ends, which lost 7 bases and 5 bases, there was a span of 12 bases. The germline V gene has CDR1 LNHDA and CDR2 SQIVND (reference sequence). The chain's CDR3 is CASMQWGDNEQFF. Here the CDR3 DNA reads TGTGCCAGTATGCAGTGGGGCGACAATGAGCAGTTCTTC. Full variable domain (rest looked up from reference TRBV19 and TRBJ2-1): DGGITQSPKYLFRKEGQNVTLSCEQNLNHDAMYWYRQDPGQGLRLIYYSQIVNDFQKGDIAEGYSVSREKKESFPLTVTSAQKNPTAFYLCASMQWGDNEQFFGPGTRLTVL.

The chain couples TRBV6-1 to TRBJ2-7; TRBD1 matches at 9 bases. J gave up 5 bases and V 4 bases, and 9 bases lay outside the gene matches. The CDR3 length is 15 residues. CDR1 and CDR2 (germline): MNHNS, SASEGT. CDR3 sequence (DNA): TGTGCCAGCAGTGCCGGGACAGGGCGCGTGAACGAGCAGTACTTC. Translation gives CASSAGTGRVNEQYF.

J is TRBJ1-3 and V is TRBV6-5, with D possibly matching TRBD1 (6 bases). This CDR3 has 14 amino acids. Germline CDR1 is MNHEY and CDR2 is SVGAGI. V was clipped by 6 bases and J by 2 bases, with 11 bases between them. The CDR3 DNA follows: TGTGCCAGCAGAGTTGACAGGACTGGAAACACCATATATTTT. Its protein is CASRVDRTGNTIYF.

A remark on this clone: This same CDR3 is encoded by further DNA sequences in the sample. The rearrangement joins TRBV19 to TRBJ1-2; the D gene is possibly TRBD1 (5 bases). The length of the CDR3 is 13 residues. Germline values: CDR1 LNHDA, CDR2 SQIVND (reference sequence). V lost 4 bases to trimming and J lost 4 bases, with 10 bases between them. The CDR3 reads CASSSRDFYGYTF. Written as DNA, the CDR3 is TGTGCCAGTAGTAGCAGGGACTTCTATGGCTACACCTTC.

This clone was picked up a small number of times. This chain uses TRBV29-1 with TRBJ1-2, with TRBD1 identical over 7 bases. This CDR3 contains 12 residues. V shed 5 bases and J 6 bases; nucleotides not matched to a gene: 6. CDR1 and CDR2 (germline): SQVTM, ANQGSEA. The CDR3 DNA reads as TGCAGCGTTCTACCCGACAGGGATGGCTACACCTTC. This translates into CSVLPDRDGYTF.

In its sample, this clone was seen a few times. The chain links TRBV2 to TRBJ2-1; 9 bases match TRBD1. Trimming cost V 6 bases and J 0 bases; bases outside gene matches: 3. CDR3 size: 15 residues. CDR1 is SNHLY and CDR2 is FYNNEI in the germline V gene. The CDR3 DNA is TGTGCCAGCAGCGAGGGACAGGGCTCCTACAATGAGCAGTTCTTC. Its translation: CASSEGQGSYNEQFF.

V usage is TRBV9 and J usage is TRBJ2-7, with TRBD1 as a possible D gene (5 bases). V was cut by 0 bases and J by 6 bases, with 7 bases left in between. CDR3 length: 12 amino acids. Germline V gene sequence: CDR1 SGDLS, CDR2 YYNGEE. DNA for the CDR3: TGTGCCAGCAGCGTAGGAAGGGGCGAGCAGTACTTC. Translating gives CASSVGRGEQYF.

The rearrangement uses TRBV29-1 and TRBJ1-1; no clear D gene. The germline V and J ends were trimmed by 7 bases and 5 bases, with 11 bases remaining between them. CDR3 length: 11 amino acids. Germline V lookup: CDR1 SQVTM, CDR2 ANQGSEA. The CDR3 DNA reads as TGCAGCGCCCGGTCGGAGACTGAAGCTTTCTTT. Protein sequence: CSARSETEAFF.

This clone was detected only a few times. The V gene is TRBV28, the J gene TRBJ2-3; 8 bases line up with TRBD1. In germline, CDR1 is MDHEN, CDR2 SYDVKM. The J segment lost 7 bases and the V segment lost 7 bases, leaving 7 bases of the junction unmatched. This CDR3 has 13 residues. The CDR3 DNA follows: TGTGCCAGCAATCGCCAGGGGGCAAATACGCAGTATTTT. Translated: CASNRQGANTQYF.

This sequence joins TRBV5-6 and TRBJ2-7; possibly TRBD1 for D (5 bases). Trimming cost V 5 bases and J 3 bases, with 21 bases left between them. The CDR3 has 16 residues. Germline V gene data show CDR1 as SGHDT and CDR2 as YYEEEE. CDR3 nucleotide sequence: TGTGCCAGCAGGCATGGGCTACCAAAAGGGGACTACGAGCAGTACTTC. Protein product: CASRHGLPKGDYEQYF. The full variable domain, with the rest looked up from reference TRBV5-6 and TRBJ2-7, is DAGVTQSPTHLIKTRGQQVTLRCSPKSGHDTVSWYQQALGQGPQFIFQYYEEEERQRGNFPDRFSGHQFPNYSSELNVNALLLGDSALYLCASRHGLPKGDYEQYFGPGTRLTVT.

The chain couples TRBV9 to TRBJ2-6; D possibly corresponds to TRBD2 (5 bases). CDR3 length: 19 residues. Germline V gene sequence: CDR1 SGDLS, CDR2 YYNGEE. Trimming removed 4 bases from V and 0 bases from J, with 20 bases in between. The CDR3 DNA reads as TGTGCCAGCAGCTCCCTCCGGGGATCTACCGGCTCTGGGGCCAACGTCCTGACTTTC. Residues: CASSSLRGSTGSGANVLTF.

CDR3 sequence: CAWSVGQGYGYTF. In nucleotides, the CDR3 is TGTGCCTGGAGTGTAGGGCAGGGCTATGGCTACACCTTC. J is TRBJ1-2 and V is TRBV30, with TRBD1 as a possible D gene (5 bases). The V end lost 0 bases, the J end lost 4 bases, and 9 bases lay between the germline ends. The CDR3 covers 13 residues. Looked up from germline, CDR1 is GTSNPN and CDR2 is SVGIG (reference sequence).

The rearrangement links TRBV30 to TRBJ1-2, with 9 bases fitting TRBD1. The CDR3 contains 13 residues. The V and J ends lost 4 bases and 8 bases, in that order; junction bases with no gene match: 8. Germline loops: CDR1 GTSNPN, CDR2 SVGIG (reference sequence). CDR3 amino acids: CAWTTGGARGYTF. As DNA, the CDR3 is TGTGCCTGGACCACAGGGGGCGCGAGGGGCTACACCTTC.

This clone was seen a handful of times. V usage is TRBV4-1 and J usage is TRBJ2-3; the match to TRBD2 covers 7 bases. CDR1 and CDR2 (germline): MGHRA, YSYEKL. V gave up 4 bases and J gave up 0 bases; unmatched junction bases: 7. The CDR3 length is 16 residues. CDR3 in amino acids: CASSPVAGRSTDTQYF. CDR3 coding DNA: TGCGCCAGCAGCCCTGTAGCGGGTCGTAGCACAGATACGCAGTATTTT.

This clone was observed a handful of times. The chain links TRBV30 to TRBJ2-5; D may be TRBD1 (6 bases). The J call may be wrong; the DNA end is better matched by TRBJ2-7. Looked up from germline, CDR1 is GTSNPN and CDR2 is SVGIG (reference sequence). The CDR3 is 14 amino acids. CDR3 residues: CAWRVPTGGYEQYF. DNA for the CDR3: TGTGCCTGGAGGGTTCCGACAGGCGGCTACGAGCAGTACTTC.

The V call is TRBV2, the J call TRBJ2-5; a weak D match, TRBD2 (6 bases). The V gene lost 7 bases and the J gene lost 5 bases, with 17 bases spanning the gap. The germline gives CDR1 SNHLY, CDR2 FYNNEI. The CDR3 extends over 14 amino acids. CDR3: CASNRRVGRETQYF. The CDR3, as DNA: TGTGCCAGCAACCGAAGGGTAGGGAGGGAGACCCAGTACTTC.

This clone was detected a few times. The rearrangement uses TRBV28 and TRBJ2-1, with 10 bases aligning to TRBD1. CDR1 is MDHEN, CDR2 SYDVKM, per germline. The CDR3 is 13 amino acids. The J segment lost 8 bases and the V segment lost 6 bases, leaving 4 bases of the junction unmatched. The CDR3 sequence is CASRSTGGDEQFF. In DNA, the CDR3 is TGTGCCAGCAGATCGACAGGGGGCGATGAGCAGTTCTTC. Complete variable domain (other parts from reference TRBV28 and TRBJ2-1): DVKVTQSSRYLVKRTGEKVFLECVQDMDHENMFWYRQDPGLGLRLIYFSYDVKMKEKGDIPEGYSVSREKKERFSLILESASTNQTSMYLCASRSTGGDEQFFGPGTRLTVL.

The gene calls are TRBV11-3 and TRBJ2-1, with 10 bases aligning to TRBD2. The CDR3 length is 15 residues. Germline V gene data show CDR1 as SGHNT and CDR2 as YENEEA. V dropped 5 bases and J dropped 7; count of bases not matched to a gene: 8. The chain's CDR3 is CASSSIAGGYNEQFF. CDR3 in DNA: TGTGCCAGCAGCAGTATAGCGGGAGGATATAATGAGCAGTTCTTC.

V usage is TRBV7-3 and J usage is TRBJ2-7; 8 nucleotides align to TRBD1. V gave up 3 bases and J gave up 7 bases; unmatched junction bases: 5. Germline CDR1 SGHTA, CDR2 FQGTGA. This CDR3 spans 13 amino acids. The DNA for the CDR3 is TGTGCCAGCAGCTTTCAGGGGGCGGGGGAGCAGTACTTC. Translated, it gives CASSFQGAGEQYF.

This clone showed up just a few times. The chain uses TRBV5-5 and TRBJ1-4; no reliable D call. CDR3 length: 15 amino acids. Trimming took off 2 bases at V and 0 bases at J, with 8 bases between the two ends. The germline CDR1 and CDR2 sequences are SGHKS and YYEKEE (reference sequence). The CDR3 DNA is TGTGCCAGCAGCTTTTTGGGCGCAACTAATGAAAAACTGTTTTTT. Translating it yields CASSFLGATNEKLFF.